This paragraph covers one T cell receptor (beta chain) sequence. Its target is unknown. The germline V and J ends were trimmed by 6 bases and 3 bases, with 10 bases remaining between them. The CDR3 extends over 13 amino acids. The data stem from a study of T-cell memory formation after mild COVID-19. Overall study: The two donors had largely donor-specific TCR clusters. Study observations and caveats: Most CD4+ clones that shrank were in CM and EM, while CD8+ ones turned up in EMRA. Cross-reactive memory appears to have joined, as suggested by some responding clones showing up in pre-infection memory.

One entry per CDR3 protein results from TCRdb running MiXCR on the 5' RACE reads. The sample yields around 390,000 distinct CDR3 sequences, more than 15% seen once. This TCR was sampled from a man younger than 30 who had mild COVID-19 (a few samples of this study predate the infection). Cell type and time point are not known. The sequencing sample was made of PBMCs or a T cell subset sorted from them (not recorded which). V and J are TRBV12-3 or TRBV12-4 and TRBJ2-3, with D perhaps TRBD1 (6 bases). The chain's CDR3 is CASRQGWTDTQYF. The CDR3 DNA sequence: TGTGCCAGCAGACAGGGTTGGACAGATACGCAGTATTTT.